This section outlines one TCR beta chain sequence together with its context. Its antigen remains unknown. The sample is drawn from a study of blood T cells in healthy people across ages. The study's findings and limits: A roughly linear age-dependent decrease characterized TCR beta diversity per million T cells.

Using a J-beta primer mix together with a sample-barcoded 5' primer, a second PCR was run for roughly 6 to 12 cycles. Per sample, CDR3-containing paired-end reads numbered at least 2.5 million. TCRdb redid the calling of the 5' RACE reads with MiXCR, one entry per CDR3 protein. In the table there are about 400,000 distinct CDR3 sequences, about half of which are singletons. The CDR3 loop spans 15 amino acids. The receptor was isolated from a man between 60 and 75 years old in good health. Material: blood. The chain has TRBV21-1 and TRBJ2-3. TRBV21-1 is tagged as a pseudogene. In DNA, the CDR3 is TGTGCCAGCAGCCTAGGTTATCATAGCACAGATACGCAGTATTTT. This codes for CASSLGYHSTDTQYF.